One T cell receptor (beta chain) is described in this entry. As originally analysed: Nucleated cell counts were estimated from reference gene primer amplification. Data came from immunoSEQ multiplex PCR; TCRdb stores just in-frame clones and leaves some out. That table supplies the V and J calls and clone size; D and trimming were determined from the DNA. There are around 250,000 clones in the sample; about 87% occur only once, and less than 10% lies in the top ten. Per germline, CDR1 MNHEY and CDR2 SMNVEV (reference sequence). The CDR3 is 16 residues long. The V end was cut by 6 bases, the J end by 0 bases, with 12 bases between. The sample is drawn from a study of blood T cell repertoires in COVID-19. Study overall: Acute and convalescent COVID-19 specimens originated in the United States, Italy and Spain. The analysed material was cDNA or gDNA that came from T cells, B-cell-depleted T cells, or PBMCs.

The V and J genes are TRBV27 and TRBJ1-6, with D hard to call. The receptor was isolated from a human donor in a cohort sampled during active COVID-19. Input material: peripheral blood. The CDR3 DNA follows: TGTGCCAGCAGCCAAACGCTGAGCTCCTATAATTCACCCCTCCACTTT. Residues: CASSQTLSSYNSPLHF.